This TCR beta chain was observed in a study of blood T cell repertoires in COVID-19. Study at large: Samples came from the United States, Italy and Spain, spanning acute and convalescent COVID-19.

Germline CDR1 and CDR2: SEHNR and FQNEAQ (reference sequence). The CDR3 is 12 residues long. The V end lost 2 bases, the J end lost 7 bases, and 6 bases lay between the germline ends. In the original processing: Scientists estimated how many nucleated cells there were by amplifying reference gene primers. Clones were read by immunoSEQ multiplex PCR, and TCRdb kept only the in-frame ones, dropping some. That table furnishes V, J and clone size, whereas the DNA furnished D and trimming. The table has about 280,000 clones, 85% to 90% seen once. Sequencing was performed on peripheral blood. This chain connects TRBV7-9 to TRBJ1-5; D remains ambiguous. This sequence was found in a human donor in a cohort sampled during active COVID-19. CDR3 sequence (DNA): TGTGCCAGCAGCTTACTTGAGCAGCCCCAGCATTTT. This encodes CASSLLEQPQHF.